This T cell receptor (beta chain) originates from a study of neurological immune-mediated disorders. Broader study findings: Patients with HTLV-1-associated myelopathy had the highest level of TCR clonal expansion, whereas patients with multiple sclerosis had the lowest level, falling beneath the level found in healthy controls. CDR3 amino acid sequences of expanded clones were not shared across subjects, a result suggesting private repertoires in all groups.

This clonotype has ten or more counts. Its antigen is unknown. TCRdb analysed the 5' RACE reads with MiXCR anew, one entry per CDR3 protein. The sample holds about 18,000 distinct CDR3 sequences; 12% to 15% are singletons and the top ten take 6% to 8.5%. This CDR3 contains 15 residues. The germline V gene encodes CDR1 SQVTM and CDR2 ANQGSEA. V was pared by 0 bases and J by 5 bases, with 6 bases of the junction left unmatched. This rearrangement joins TRBV29-1 to TRBJ1-1, with 10 positions matching TRBD1. Sequenced input: CD4+ T cells from blood. This TCR came from a woman aged 60-75 years with HTLV-1-associated myelopathy (HAM/TSP). Here the CDR3 reads CSVEDTGTGVTEAFF. The DNA of the CDR3 is TGCAGCGTTGAAGATACCGGGACAGGGGTTACTGAAGCTTTCTTT.